The subject of this entry is one TCR beta chain. How the authors handled the data: ImmunoSEQ junction-only sequences lacked quality scores, so their filtering differed. Profiling relied on immunoSEQ multiplex PCR, and the TCRdb table lists in-frame clones only, not all of them. The DNA was the basis for D and trimming; V, J and clone size are from that table. The sample consists of roughly 1,500,000 clones, about 98% of them appearing once. This sample was included in a study of shared clonotypes between healthy human individuals. Trimming removed 6 bases from V and 5 bases from J; junction bases left unmatched: 20. The CDR3 is 18 amino acids. Germline CDR1 reads KGHSH; CDR2 reads LQKENI. All participating donors were Caucasian adults from Nashville, Tennessee. The authors divided CD4+ cells into CD45RA+ naive and CD45RA-negative memory subsets.

Sequenced sample: naive CD4+ T cells sorted from blood. Subset defined: CD45RA+ positively selected. The receptor was derived from a man aged 30 to 45 in good health. V usage is TRBV18 and J usage is TRBJ2-5; 8 bases agree with TRBD2. The CDR3 spells CASSAFWASGPGRETQYF. CDR3 sequence (DNA): TGTGCCAGCTCTGCTTTCTGGGCTAGCGGGCCAGGCAGGGAGACCCAGTACTTC.